The clone carrying this T cell receptor beta chain has just one count. The V gene's germline CDR1 is SGHNT and CDR2 YYREEE (reference sequence). Trimming removed 2 bases from V and 1 base from J; junction bases left unmatched: 5. This CDR3 comprises 15 residues. The data stem from a study of blood T cell repertoires in COVID-19. Study-level information: The United States, Italy and Spain provided the acute and convalescent COVID-19 samples. Sources were T cells, B-cell-depleted T cells, or PBMCs; the material itself was cDNA or gDNA.

In the study's own analysis: Amplified reference gene primers provided the basis for estimating nucleated cell counts. This table comes from immunoSEQ multiplex PCR, and its TCRdb copy is limited to in-frame clones, with some not included. The V and J calls and clone size were taken over from that table, and D and trimming were inferred from the DNA. The data contain roughly 190,000 clones, around 87% of them singletons. The TCR sequence derives from a woman of 80 years or more in a cohort sampled during active or convalescent COVID-19. The rearrangement joins TRBV5-4 to TRBJ2-7; 8 bases match TRBD1. The material sequenced was peripheral blood. The CDR3 reads CASSLTGGKSYEQYF. The DNA of the CDR3 is TGTGCCAGCAGCTTAACAGGGGGAAAGTCCTACGAGCAGTACTTC.